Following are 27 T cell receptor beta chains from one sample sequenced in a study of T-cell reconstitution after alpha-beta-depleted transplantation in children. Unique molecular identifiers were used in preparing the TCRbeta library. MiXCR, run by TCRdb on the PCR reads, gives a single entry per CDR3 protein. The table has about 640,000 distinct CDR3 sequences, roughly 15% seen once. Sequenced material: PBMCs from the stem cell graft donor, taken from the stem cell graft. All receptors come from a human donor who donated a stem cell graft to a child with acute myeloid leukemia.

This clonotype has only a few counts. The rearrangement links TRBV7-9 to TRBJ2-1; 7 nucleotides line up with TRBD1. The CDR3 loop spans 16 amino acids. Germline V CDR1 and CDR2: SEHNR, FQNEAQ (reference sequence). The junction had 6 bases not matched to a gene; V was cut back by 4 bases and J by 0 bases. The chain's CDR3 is CASSSREGASYNEQFF. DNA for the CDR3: TGTGCCAGCAGCTCCCGCGAGGGGGCCTCCTACAATGAGCAGTTCTTC.

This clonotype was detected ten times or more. CDR3 region: CSASEGNTGELFF. DNA for the CDR3: TGCAGTGCTAGCGAGGGCAACACCGGGGAGCTGTTTTTT. The chain has TRBV20-1 and TRBJ2-2; a weak D match, TRBD2 (5 bases). Deletions cut 3 bases from V and 2 bases from J, with 7 bases between. This CDR3 is 13 amino acids long. Per germline, CDR1 DFQATT and CDR2 SNEGSKA (reference sequence).

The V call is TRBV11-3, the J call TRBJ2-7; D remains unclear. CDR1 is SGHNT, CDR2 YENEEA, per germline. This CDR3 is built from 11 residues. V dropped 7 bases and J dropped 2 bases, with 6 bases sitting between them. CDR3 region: CASKGTYEQYF. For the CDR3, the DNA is TGTGCCAGCAAAGGGACCTACGAGCAGTACTTC.

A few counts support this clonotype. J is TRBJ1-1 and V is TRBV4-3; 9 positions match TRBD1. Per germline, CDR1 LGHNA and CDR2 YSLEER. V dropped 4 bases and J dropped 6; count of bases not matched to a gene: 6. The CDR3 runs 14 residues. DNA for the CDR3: TGCGCCAGCAGCCGCAGGACAGGGGACCCTGAAGCTTTCTTT. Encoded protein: CASSRRTGDPEAFF.

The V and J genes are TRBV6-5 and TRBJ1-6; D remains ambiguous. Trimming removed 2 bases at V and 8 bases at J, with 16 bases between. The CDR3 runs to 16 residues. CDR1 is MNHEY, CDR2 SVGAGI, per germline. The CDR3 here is CASSYLAPAADSPLHF. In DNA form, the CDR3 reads TGTGCCAGCAGTTACCTCGCTCCGGCTGCGGATTCACCCCTCCACTTT.

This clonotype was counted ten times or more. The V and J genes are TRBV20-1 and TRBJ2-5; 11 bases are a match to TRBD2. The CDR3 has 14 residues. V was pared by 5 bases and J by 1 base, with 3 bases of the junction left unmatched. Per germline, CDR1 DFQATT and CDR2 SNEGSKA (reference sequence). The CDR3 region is CSALLAGAQETQYF. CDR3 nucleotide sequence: TGCAGTGCTCTACTAGCGGGGGCCCAAGAGACCCAGTACTTC.

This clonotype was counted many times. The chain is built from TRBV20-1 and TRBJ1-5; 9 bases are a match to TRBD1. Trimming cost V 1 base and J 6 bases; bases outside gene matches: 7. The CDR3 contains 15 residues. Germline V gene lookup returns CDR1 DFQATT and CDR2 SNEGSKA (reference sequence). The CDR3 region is CSARGGDRAFQPQHF. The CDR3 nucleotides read TGCAGTGCTAGAGGGGGGGACAGGGCCTTTCAGCCCCAGCATTTT.

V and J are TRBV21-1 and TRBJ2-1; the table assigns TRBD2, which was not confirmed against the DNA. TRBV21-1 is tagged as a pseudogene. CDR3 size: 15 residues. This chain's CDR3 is CASSRYFSADNEQFF. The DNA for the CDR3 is TGTGCCAGCAGCAGATACTTTAGCGCAGACAATGAGCAGTTCTTC.

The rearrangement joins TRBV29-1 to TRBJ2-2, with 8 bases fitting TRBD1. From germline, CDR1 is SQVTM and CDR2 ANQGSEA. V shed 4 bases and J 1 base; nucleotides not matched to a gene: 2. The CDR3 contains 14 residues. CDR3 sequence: CSVGTGRNTGELFF. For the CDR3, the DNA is TGCAGCGTTGGGACAGGGCGGAACACCGGGGAGCTGTTTTTT.

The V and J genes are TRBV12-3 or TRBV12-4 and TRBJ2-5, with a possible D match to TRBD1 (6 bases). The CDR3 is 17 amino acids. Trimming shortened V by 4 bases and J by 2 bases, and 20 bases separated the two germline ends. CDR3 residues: CASSSSSLSGQQETQYF. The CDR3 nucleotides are TGTGCCAGCAGTTCCTCTTCTTTGTCGGGACAACAAGAGACCCAGTACTTC.

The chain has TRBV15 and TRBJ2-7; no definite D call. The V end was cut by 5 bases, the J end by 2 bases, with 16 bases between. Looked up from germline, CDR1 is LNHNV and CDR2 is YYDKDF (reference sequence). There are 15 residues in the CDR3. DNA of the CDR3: TGTGCCACCAGCCCGGCCCATTCAGCAGCCTACGAGCAGTACTTC. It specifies CATSPAHSAAYEQYF.

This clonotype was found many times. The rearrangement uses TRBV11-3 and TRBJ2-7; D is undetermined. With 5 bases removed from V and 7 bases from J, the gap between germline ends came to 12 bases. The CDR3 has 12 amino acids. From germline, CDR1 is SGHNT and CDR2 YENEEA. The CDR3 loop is CASSPHGVEQYF. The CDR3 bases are TGTGCCAGCAGCCCCCATGGTGTAGAGCAGTACTTC.

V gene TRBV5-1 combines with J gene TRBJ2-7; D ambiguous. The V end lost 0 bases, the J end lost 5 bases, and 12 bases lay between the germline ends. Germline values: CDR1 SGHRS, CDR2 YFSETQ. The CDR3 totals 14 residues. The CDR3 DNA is TGCGCCAGCAGCTTGGTACTCCCGGGCAACGAGCAGTACTTC. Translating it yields CASSLVLPGNEQYF.

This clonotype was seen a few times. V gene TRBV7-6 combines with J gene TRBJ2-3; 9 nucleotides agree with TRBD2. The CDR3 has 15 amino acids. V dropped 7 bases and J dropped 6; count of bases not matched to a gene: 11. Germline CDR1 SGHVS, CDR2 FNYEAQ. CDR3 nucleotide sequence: TGTGCCAGCAACTCGGCGGGGGGGTTCCCGGATACGCAGTATTTT. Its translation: CASNSAGGFPDTQYF.

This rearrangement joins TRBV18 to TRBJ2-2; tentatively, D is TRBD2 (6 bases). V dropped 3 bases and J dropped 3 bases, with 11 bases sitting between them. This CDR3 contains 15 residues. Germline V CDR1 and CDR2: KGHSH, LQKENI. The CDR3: CASSPTSGHTGELFF. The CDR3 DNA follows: TGTGCCAGCTCACCTACCAGCGGGCACACCGGGGAGCTGTTTTTT. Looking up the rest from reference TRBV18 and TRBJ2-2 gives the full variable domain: NAGVMQNPRHLVRRRGQEARLRCSPMKGHSHVYWYRQLPEEGLKFMVYLQKENIIDESGMPKERFSAEFPKEGPSILRIQQVVRGDSAAYFCASSPTSGHTGELFFGEGSRLTVL.

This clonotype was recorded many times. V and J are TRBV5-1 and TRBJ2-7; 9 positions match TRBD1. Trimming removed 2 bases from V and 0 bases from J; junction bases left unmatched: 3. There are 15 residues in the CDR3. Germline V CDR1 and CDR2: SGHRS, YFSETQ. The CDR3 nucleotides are TGCGCCAGCAGCTTAGGGACAGGGCTCTCCTACGAGCAGTACTTC. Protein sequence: CASSLGTGLSYEQYF. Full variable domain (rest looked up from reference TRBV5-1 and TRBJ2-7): KAGVTQTPRYLIKTRGQQVTLSCSPISGHRSVSWYQQTPGQGLQFLFEYFSETQRNKGNFPGRFSGRQFSNSRSEMNVSTLELGDSALYLCASSLGTGLSYEQYFGPGTRLTVT.

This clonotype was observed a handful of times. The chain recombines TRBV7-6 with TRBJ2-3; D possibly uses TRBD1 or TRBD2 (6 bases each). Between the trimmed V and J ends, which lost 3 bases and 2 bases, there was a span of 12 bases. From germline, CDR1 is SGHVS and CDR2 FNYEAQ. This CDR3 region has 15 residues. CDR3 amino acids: CASSFGGLFTDTQYF. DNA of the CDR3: TGTGCCAGCAGCTTTGGGGGGCTTTTCACAGATACGCAGTATTTT.

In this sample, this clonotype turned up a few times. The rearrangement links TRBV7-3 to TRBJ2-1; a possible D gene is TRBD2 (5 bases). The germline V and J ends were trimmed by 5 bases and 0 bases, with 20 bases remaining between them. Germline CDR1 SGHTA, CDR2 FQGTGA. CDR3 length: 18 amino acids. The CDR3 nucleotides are TGTGCCAGCAGCCCTCAGCACCTAAGCGGATACTCCTACAATGAGCAGTTCTTC. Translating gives CASSPQHLSGYSYNEQFF.

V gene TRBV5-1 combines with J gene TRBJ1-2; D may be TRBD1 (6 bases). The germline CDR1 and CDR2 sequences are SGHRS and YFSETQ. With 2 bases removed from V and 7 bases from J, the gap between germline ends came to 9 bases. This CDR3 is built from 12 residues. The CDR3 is CASSFQGLGYTF. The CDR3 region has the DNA TGCGCCAGCAGCTTCCAGGGGCTTGGCTACACCTTC.

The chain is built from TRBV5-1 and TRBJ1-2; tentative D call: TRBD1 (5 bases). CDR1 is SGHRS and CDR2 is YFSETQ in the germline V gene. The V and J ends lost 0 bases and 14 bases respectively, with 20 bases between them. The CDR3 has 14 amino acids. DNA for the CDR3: TGCGCCAGCAGCTTGGGACAGCCTCTTGGGATAGGGACCTTC. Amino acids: CASSLGQPLGIGTF.

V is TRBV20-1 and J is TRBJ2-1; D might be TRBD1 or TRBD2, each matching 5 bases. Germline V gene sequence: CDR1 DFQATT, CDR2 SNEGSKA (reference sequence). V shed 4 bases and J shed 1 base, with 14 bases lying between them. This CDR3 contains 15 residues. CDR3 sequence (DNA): TGCAGTGCTACGTCGGGGCCTTTATCCTACAATGAGCAGTTCTTC. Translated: CSATSGPLSYNEQFF.

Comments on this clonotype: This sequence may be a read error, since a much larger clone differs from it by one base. CDR3 nucleotide sequence: TGCGCCAGCAGCTTGGACGCGGGGCAGCCCCAGCATTTT. It translates to CASSLDAGQPQHF. The V gene is TRBV5-1, the J gene TRBJ1-5; D remains ambiguous. This CDR3 is built from 13 residues. CDR1 and CDR2 (germline): SGHRS, YFSETQ. V lost 0 bases to trimming and J lost 7 bases, with 8 bases between them.

The CDR3 reads CASSFGVADTQYF. The CDR3 nucleotides are TGTGCCAGCAGCTTCGGTGTTGCAGATACGCAGTATTTT. The genes are TRBV7-3 and TRBJ2-3, with no clear D. The ends were cut back, 3 bases at V and 4 bases at J, with 8 bases in the middle. The CDR3 runs 13 residues. CDR1 and CDR2 from the germline V gene are SGHTA and FQGTGA.

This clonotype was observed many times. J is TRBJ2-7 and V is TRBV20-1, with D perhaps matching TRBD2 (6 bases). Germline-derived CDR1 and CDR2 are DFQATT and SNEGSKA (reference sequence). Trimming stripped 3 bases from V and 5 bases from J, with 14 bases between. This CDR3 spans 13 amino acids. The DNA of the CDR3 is TGCAGTGCTAGGGGGGGTGATGAAGACGAGCAGTACGTC. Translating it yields CSARGGDEDEQYV.

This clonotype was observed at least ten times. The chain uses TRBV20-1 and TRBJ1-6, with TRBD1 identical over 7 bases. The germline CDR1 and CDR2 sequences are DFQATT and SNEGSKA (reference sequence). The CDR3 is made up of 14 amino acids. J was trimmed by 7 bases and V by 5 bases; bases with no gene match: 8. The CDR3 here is CSAPQGGLNSPLHF. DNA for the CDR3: TGCAGTGCTCCGCAGGGGGGGCTGAATTCACCCCTCCACTTT.

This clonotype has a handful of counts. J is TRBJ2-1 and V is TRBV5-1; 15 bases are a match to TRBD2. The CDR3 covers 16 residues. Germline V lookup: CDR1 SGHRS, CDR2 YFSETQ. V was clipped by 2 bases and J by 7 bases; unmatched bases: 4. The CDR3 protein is CASSFSGTSGGNEQFF. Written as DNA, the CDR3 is TGCGCCAGCAGCTTCTCCGGGACTAGCGGGGGGAATGAGCAGTTCTTC.

CDR3 in amino acids: CASSAGPFNEQFF. The CDR3 DNA follows: TGTGCCAGCAGCGCAGGCCCTTTCAATGAGCAGTTCTTC. This chain connects TRBV5-5 to TRBJ2-1; no firm D call. Trimming pared 4 bases from V and 6 bases from J, leaving 11 bases between. The CDR3 covers 13 residues. From germline, CDR1 is SGHKS and CDR2 YYEKEE (reference sequence).